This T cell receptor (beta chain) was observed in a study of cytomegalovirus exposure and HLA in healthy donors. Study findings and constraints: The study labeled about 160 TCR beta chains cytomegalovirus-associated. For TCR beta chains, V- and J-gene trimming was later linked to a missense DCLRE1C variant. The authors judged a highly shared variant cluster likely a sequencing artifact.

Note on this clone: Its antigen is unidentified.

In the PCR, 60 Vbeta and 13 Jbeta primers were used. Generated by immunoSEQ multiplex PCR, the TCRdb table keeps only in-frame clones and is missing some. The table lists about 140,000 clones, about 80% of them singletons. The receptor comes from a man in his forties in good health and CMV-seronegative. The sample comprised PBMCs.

CDR3 in amino acids: CASSTSSYEQYF. In DNA, the CDR3 is TGTGCCAGCAGTACGAGCTCCTACGAGCAGTACTTC. The rearrangement joins TRBV28 to TRBJ2-7; D remains unclear. V was clipped by 5 bases and J by 0 bases, with 5 bases between them. This CDR3 contains 12 residues. Germline V gene data show CDR1 as MDHEN and CDR2 as SYDVKM.